This T cell receptor beta chain derives from a study of T cell responses to AZD1222 COVID-19 vaccine. Study overall: Investigators merged groups given second doses at roughly 4 or roughly 12 weeks. The study's findings and limits: Donors were chiefly white British, with a greater number of females, and clonal diversity was perhaps underestimated.

A remark on this clone: Its antigen is not known.

Using immunoSEQ multiplex PCR, the repertoire was profiled, and TCRdb retains in-frame clones only, with some absent. Of 84,000 or so clones listed, roughly 85% were seen once; the top ten hold 1.5%. Germline lookup yields CDR1 SQVTM and CDR2 ANQGSEA. The CDR3 consists of 13 residues. V lost 6 bases and J lost 10; bases outside the gene matches: 11. The receptor's source is an adult in good health. The V and J genes are TRBV29-1 and TRBJ2-1; 8 positions agree with TRBD1. This specimen was peripheral blood, taken on day 0 of AZD1222 vaccination. CDR3 bases: TGCAGCGTCGGACAGGGCCCCGCGAGGGAGCAGTTCTTC. Translated, it gives CSVGQGPAREQFF.